This entry lists 18 T cell receptor beta chains sequenced from one sample in a study of early T cells in non-severe SARS-CoV-2 infection. TCRdb re-called the 5' RACE reads through MiXCR, storing one row per CDR3 protein. The sample lists tens of thousands of distinct CDR3 sequences, 8.5% to 12% seen once, with roughly 4.7% in the top ten. The sequenced sample was whole blood. These receptors all come from an adult who was a healthcare worker with PCR-confirmed SARS-CoV-2 infection or an uninfected control (not recorded which).

This clonotype appeared a few times. The V call is TRBV5-4, the J call TRBJ2-1; TRBD1 aligns across 11 bases. This CDR3 contains 16 residues. The V gene end was trimmed by 4 bases and the J gene end by 9 bases; junction bases not matched to a gene: 12. The germline V gene encodes CDR1 SGHNT and CDR2 YYREEE (reference sequence). The CDR3 nucleotides are TGTGCCAGCAGCCGACCCCGGACAGGGGGCCTTGGTGAGCAGTTCTTC. Protein product: CASSRPRTGGLGEQFF.

In its sample, this clonotype was seen a few times. V and J are TRBV11-2 and TRBJ2-7; perhaps D is TRBD1 or TRBD2 (6 bases each). The germline V gene has CDR1 SGHAT and CDR2 FQNNGV. The CDR3 length is 12 residues. Trimming cost V 6 bases and J 5 bases, with 11 bases left between them. This chain's CDR3 is CASRGGSHEQYF. The CDR3 nucleotides read TGTGCCAGCAGAGGGGGGTCCCACGAGCAGTACTTC. Together with reference TRBV11-2 and TRBJ2-7, the CDR3 gives the full variable domain: EAGVAQSPRYKIIEKRQSVAFWCNPISGHATLYWYQQILGQGPKLLIQFQNNGVVDDSQLPKDRFSAERLKGVDSTLKIQPAKLEDSAVYLCASRGGSHEQYFGPGTRLTVT.

This clonotype was counted many times. The chain combines TRBV9 with TRBJ2-1; D not certain. With 0 bases removed from V and 5 bases from J, the gap between germline ends came to 6 bases. CDR1 is SGDLS and CDR2 is YYNGEE in the germline V gene. The CDR3 is 13 amino acids. The CDR3 DNA follows: TGTGCCAGCAGCGTAGGGCAGGACAATGAGCAGTTCTTC. It specifies CASSVGQDNEQFF. Complete variable domain (other parts from reference TRBV9 and TRBJ2-1): DSGVTQTPKHLITATGQRVTLRCSPRSGDLSVYWYQQSLDQGLQFLIQYYNGEERAKGNILERFSAQQFPDLHSELNLSSLELGDSALYFCASSVGQDNEQFFGPGTRLTVL.

In DNA form, the CDR3 reads TGCAGTGCGATATCCCCAAACACCAGAGCTCCCCACTTT. It yields the protein CSAISPNTRAPHF. The gene calls are TRBV20-1 and TRBJ1-6; D is undetermined. The CDR3 runs 13 residues. V was clipped by 6 bases and J by 18 bases, with 24 bases between them. The V gene's germline CDR1 is DFQATT and CDR2 SNEGSKA (reference sequence).

The chain combines TRBV30 with TRBJ2-5; 8 bases align to TRBD2. This CDR3 is built from 13 residues. Trimming cost V 0 bases and J 7 bases; bases outside gene matches: 4. CDR1 and CDR2 from the germline V gene are GTSNPN and SVGIG (reference sequence). The CDR3 region is CAWSVGSGGTQYF. The CDR3 DNA sequence: TGTGCCTGGAGTGTCGGCAGCGGGGGGACCCAGTACTTC.

This clonotype was seen many times. The chain is built from TRBV7-6 and TRBJ2-1, with D possibly being TRBD1 or TRBD2 (5 bases each). The V and J ends lost 5 bases and 7 bases respectively, with 21 bases between them. Germline V gene lookup returns CDR1 SGHVS and CDR2 FNYEAQ. The CDR3 is 16 residues long. The CDR3 DNA sequence: TGTGCCAGCAGCCCCTCCGCCAGAGGGGCCCGGAATGAGCAGTTCTTC. Translated: CASSPSARGARNEQFF.

In this sample, this clonotype turned up many times. A junction boundary mismatches the germline segment, possibly from a read error. The J gene is TRBJ2-3, the V gene TRBV7-7; no clear D gene. This CDR3 has 13 residues. CDR1 and CDR2 from the germline V gene are SSHAT and FNYEAQ (reference sequence). The CDR3 loop is CASSLTGTDTQYF. CDR3 sequence (DNA): TGTGCTAGCAGCTTAACGGGCACAGATACGCAGTATTTT.

J is TRBJ2-5 and V is TRBV7-2; TRBD1 agrees at 10 bases. CDR1 SGHTA and CDR2 FQGNSA come from the germline V gene. This CDR3 comprises 14 residues. J lost 5 bases, V lost 4 bases, and 4 bases had no gene match. The CDR3 region is CASSSDRGRETQYF. The CDR3 nucleotides read TGTGCCAGCAGCTCGGACAGGGGGAGGGAGACCCAGTACTTC. The variable domain in full, completed from reference TRBV7-2 and TRBJ2-5, reads GAGVSQSPSNKVTEKGKDVELRCDPISGHTALYWYRQSLGQGLEFLIYFQGNSAPDKSGLPSDRFSAERTGGSVSTLTIQRTQQEDSAVYLCASSSDRGRETQYFGPGTRLLVL.

This clonotype was seen ten or more times. The chain recombines TRBV6-4 with TRBJ2-3; 8 bases are a match to TRBD2. After removal of 7 bases from V and 0 bases from J, the junction contained 6 bases not matched to a gene. The CDR3 is 15 residues long. Germline-derived CDR1 and CDR2 are MRHNA and SNTAGT. CDR3 DNA: TGTGCCAGCAAACAGCGGGGGTTAAGCACAGATACGCAGTATTTT. Translation: CASKQRGLSTDTQYF.

This clonotype was counted between two and nine times. V and J are TRBV5-5 and TRBJ2-5; no reliable D call. The germline CDR1 and CDR2 sequences are SGHKS and YYEKEE (reference sequence). The V end lost 1 base, the J end lost 5 bases, and 12 bases lay between the germline ends. CDR3 length equals 14 residues. The CDR3 DNA is TGTGCCAGCAGCTTGATGCTGGGATATGAGACCCAGTACTTC. Protein product: CASSLMLGYETQYF.

CDR3 loop: CATSKEGVTEAFF. The CDR3 DNA is TGTGCCACCAGCAAAGAGGGGGTCACTGAAGCTTTCTTT. The rearrangement links TRBV15 to TRBJ1-1, with TRBD1 as a possible D gene (6 bases). The CDR3 extends over 13 amino acids. Germline CDR1 is LNHNV and CDR2 is YYDKDF (reference sequence). V was cut by 4 bases and J by 4 bases, with 10 bases left in between.

This clonotype was picked up a small number of times. The gene calls are TRBV5-5 and TRBJ2-3; tentative D call: TRBD2 (6 bases). The germline V gene has CDR1 SGHKS and CDR2 YYEKEE (reference sequence). Deletions cut 4 bases from V and 2 bases from J, with 14 bases between. The CDR3 is 15 residues long. As DNA, the CDR3 is TGTGCCAGCAGCCGGGGACTCCCGTCCACAGATACGCAGTATTTT. It is translated as CASSRGLPSTDTQYF.

V is TRBV28 and J is TRBJ1-2, with unresolved D. The CDR3 loop spans 14 amino acids. Per the germline V gene, CDR1 is MDHEN and CDR2 is SYDVKM. Trimming took 8 bases from V and 2 from J, leaving 15 bases between them. The CDR3 coding sequence is TGTGCCAGCTGGGATTCAGGAAGGAACTATGGCTACACCTTC. It translates to CASWDSGRNYGYTF.

This clonotype showed up many times. This chain joins TRBV3-1 and TRBJ2-7; 7 bases match TRBD2. The CDR3 runs 13 residues. Per germline, CDR1 LGHDT and CDR2 YNNKEL (reference sequence). V gave up 1 base and J gave up 6 bases; unmatched junction bases: 3. The DNA of the CDR3 is TGTGCCAGCAGCCAAGGAGGCGGGGGCGAGCAGTACTTC. Its protein is CASSQGGGGEQYF.

This chain connects TRBV29-1 to TRBJ1-2; D gene uncertain. The CDR3 totals 11 residues. Deletions cut 7 bases from V and 3 bases from J, with 9 bases between. The V gene's germline CDR1 is SQVTM and CDR2 ANQGSEA. The CDR3 protein is CSGGSDYGYTF. CDR3 in DNA: TGCAGCGGAGGGAGCGACTATGGCTACACCTTC.

The chain joins TRBV18 to TRBJ2-2, with TRBD2 as a possible D gene (5 bases). The V and J ends lost 3 bases and 0 bases respectively, with 11 bases between them. The CDR3 has 16 residues. Germline CDR1 reads KGHSH; CDR2 reads LQKENI. CDR3 amino acids: CASSPRVTSNTGELFF. The CDR3 DNA follows: TGTGCCAGCTCACCGAGGGTCACCTCGAACACCGGGGAGCTGTTTTTT.

This clonotype was detected only a few times. The V call is TRBV12-3 or TRBV12-4, the J call TRBJ1-2, with D tentatively TRBD1 (6 bases). The V end lost 5 bases, the J end lost 7 bases, and 17 bases lay between the germline ends. There are 14 residues in the CDR3. CDR3 in amino acids: CASSPSSGGLGYTF. The CDR3 nucleotides are TGTGCCAGCAGTCCCTCATCCGGGGGGCTTGGCTACACCTTC.

J is TRBJ2-3 and V is TRBV20-1; a weak D match, TRBD1 (5 bases). The V end lost 6 bases, the J end lost 4 bases, and 17 bases lay between the germline ends. The CDR3 sequence is 14 residues long. Germline assignment: CDR1 DFQATT and CDR2 SNEGSKA (reference sequence). The CDR3 protein is CSATTDSRPDTQYF. CDR3 nucleotides: TGCAGTGCAACGACAGATTCTAGGCCAGATACGCAGTATTTT.